This T cell receptor (beta chain) was recorded in a study of T cells in Graves' hyperthyroidism and ophthalmopathy (dated by TCRdb to about 2019). Context from the whole study: Peripheral blood was sampled at the time of initial diagnosis, prior to any treatment. After sampling, hyperthyroidism patients received methimazole starting at 30 mg daily, and ophthalmopathy patients received high-dose intravenous methylprednisolone. The study also compared thyroid tissue and blood T-cell repertoires from about 6 Graves' hyperthyroidism patients. TCR Vbeta CDR3 sequencing of 135 peripheral blood samples (over 40 ophthalmopathy, 75 hyperthyroidism and approximately 17 progressor patients) is reported in the paper. The approximately 98 discovery patients were randomly divided into training and test sets at a 7:3 ratio. Prospective prediction of ophthalmopathy was tested in an independent validation cohort of about 19 hyperthyroidism patients and 17 patients who later progressed to ophthalmopathy. To identify distinguishing TCR V-J signatures, a discovery cohort of about 100 patients was used, comprising 40 to 45 with Graves' ophthalmopathy and approximately 57 with stable Graves' hyperthyroidism.

Study-wide findings and limitations: A 13 V-J signature model separated ophthalmopathy from stable hyperthyroidism, with 87.88% sensitivity and about 81% specificity in cross-validation and 80%/75% in testing. During validation, the model predicted progression to ophthalmopathy a median of roughly 7.1 months ahead of onset, with roughly 65% sensitivity and almost 75% specificity. Sample size was not statistically predetermined, and investigators were not blinded to group allocation. Most expanded thyroid clonotypes (frequency above 0.001) were also found in blood, which suggests that blood repertoires may mirror thyroid immune responses.

Moderately to severely active disease, a Clinical Activity Score of at least 3, a NOSPECS grade of at least 4, and a duration under 3 months were present in ophthalmopathy patients. The study excluded patients with uncontrolled infections, other autoimmune diseases, pregnancy or lactation. Diagnoses were established on the basis of clinical symptoms, serum thyroxine and TRAb, thyroid ultrasound, and orbital computed tomography. Ficoll-Paque density gradient centrifugation was used to isolate PBMCs from approximately 10 ml of fresh peripheral blood. Total RNA was extracted using Trizol reagent, and RNA quality was assessed on an Agilent 2100 Bioanalyzer. CDR1 and CDR2 were assigned from the germline V gene (reference sequence) as SGHNT and YYREEE. V lost 2 bases and J lost 1 base; the stretch between them is 9 bases long. The CDR3 has 14 amino acids, counting the end cysteine and phenylalanine. Just the 42-base CDR3 DNA is kept, in frame starting at base 1.

Comment on this clonotype: The antigen this receptor binds is unknown. Base qualities are not recorded, but no much larger clone differs from it by a single base.

Amplification of TCR beta CDR3 regions was carried out from RNA transcripts. A first-round RT-PCR of the TCR CDR3 used the HTBI primer set with the Qiagen OneStep RT-PCR kit. Libraries were constructed in a second round of multiplex PCR, after which size selection and purification were carried out. Libraries were sequenced paired-end with 100 bp reads on an Illumina HiSeq2000. On the study's bioinformatics: SOAPnuke was used to process the raw data, removing reads that contained adapters or uncalled bases, had a mean Phred below 15, or lacked an exact match to the constant primer or identifier. COPE v1.2.5 was used to merge high-quality paired reads, and clonotypes were defined as unique nucleotide sequences. Clonotypes were aligned to IMGT TRBV, TRBD and TRBJ reference segments using MiTCR v1.1. Only V-J combinations with frequency above 0.0001, covering about 99% of repertoires, were analysed. The TCS score was defined as the ratio of F50 (clonal expansion) to E x V (chaos), calculated using BLOSUM62-based TCRdist between CDR3 peptides within each V-J. Welch's t-statistics and random forest reduced around 520 V-J features to 13, which were used in a naive Bayes classifier (R e1071). In-frame beta chains were kept once TCRdb had trimmed the public reads at Q25 with fastp and called clones with MiXCR. Identical CDR3 proteins give one entry, which carries the most common genes and DNA. The V and J calls and clone size come from TCRdb's table, not from the authors' own analysis. The sample has 250,000 to 300,000 distinct CDR3 sequences on record, approximately 18% of them singletons. Jointly, the top ten make up under 45% of the sample.

Input material: blood. This sequence originates from a man aged 50 or older with Graves' ophthalmopathy. The rearranged chain carries TRBV5-4 and TRBJ1-1; a confident D gene designation cannot be given. The sequence in DNA is TGTGCCAGCAGCTTTCAGCAGGAGAACACTGAAGCTTTCTTT. It is translated as CASSFQQENTEAFF. Where the CDR3 stops, the reference TRBV5-4 and TRBJ1-1 genes take over; the full variable domain is ETGVTQSPTHLIKTRGQQVTLRCSSQSGHNTVSWYQQALGQGPQFIFQYYREEENGRGNFPPRFSGLQFPNYSSELNVNALELDDSALYLCASSFQQENTEAFFGQGTRLTVV.